This TCR beta chain was identified in a study of control samples from healthy donors and cancer patients. TCRdb keeps only in-frame clones here, not all; method: immunoSEQ multiplex PCR. The repertoire holds about 110,000 clones, with approximately 84% as singletons. Per germline, CDR1 SGHAT and CDR2 FQNNGV. The CDR3 sequence is 13 residues long. V lost 3 bases and J lost 7; bases outside the gene matches: 5. The J gene is TRBJ1-2, the V gene TRBV11-2; 7 positions agree with TRBD1. The TCR comes from a man younger than 35 in good health. The source material was blood. The CDR3 loop reads CASSFTRQGGYTF. The CDR3 DNA sequence: TGTGCCAGCAGCTTCACCCGACAGGGTGGCTACACCTTC.